Listed here are 28 T cell receptor beta chains from one sample, sequenced in a study of beta chain features in type 1 diabetes. The sequenced template was cDNA made from the entire isolated RNA. TCRdb keeps only in-frame clones here, not all; method: immunoSEQ multiplex PCR. The profile shows about 360,000 clones, 10% to 15% of them singletons. Sequenced: naive CD4+ T cells from blood. The source of these receptors is a man aged 18 to 35 in good health.

This clone was observed a handful of times. The chain links TRBV29-1 to TRBJ1-2; D ambiguous. This CDR3 contains 12 residues. Germline-derived CDR1 and CDR2 are SQVTM and ANQGSEA. V lost 6 bases and J 2 bases, leaving 10 bases between the germline ends. In DNA form, the CDR3 reads TGCAGCGTCGACACGTTCAACTATGGCTACACCTTC. Translation gives CSVDTFNYGYTF.

This clone appeared a few times. The chain has TRBV9 and TRBJ2-3, with 12 bases that match TRBD2. The CDR3 sequence is 18 residues long. Trimming took 4 bases from V and 5 from J; bases not matched to a gene: 14. Germline assignment: CDR1 SGDLS and CDR2 YYNGEE. CDR3: CASSPPVLLAGGQDTQYF. The CDR3 bases are TGTGCCAGCAGCCCGCCGGTCCTCCTAGCGGGGGGGCAAGATACGCAGTATTTT. Based on the CDR3 plus reference TRBV9 and TRBJ2-3, the full variable domain is DSGVTQTPKHLITATGQRVTLRCSPRSGDLSVYWYQQSLDQGLQFLIQYYNGEERAKGNILERFSAQQFPDLHSELNLSSLELGDSALYFCASSPPVLLAGGQDTQYFGPGTRLTVL.

This chain's CDR3 is CASSTGDQPQHF. For the CDR3, the DNA is TGTGCCAGCTCCACGGGGGATCAGCCCCAGCATTTT. V gene TRBV18 combines with J gene TRBJ1-5; D is possibly TRBD1 (5 bases). The CDR3 runs to 12 residues. The V end was cut by 6 bases, the J end by 5 bases, with 8 bases between. Per the germline V gene, CDR1 is KGHSH and CDR2 is LQKENI.

The chain joins TRBV7-2 to TRBJ2-2, with 7 bases that match TRBD2. Germline lookup yields CDR1 SGHTA and CDR2 FQGNSA. The CDR3 runs 18 residues. After removal of 5 bases from V and 0 bases from J, the junction contained 12 bases not matched to a gene. The CDR3 reads CASSPTGGGLTNTGELFF. CDR3 DNA sequence: TGTGCCAGCAGCCCCACCGGTGGGGGACTAACGAACACCGGGGAGCTGTTTTTT.

This clone came up a few times. The chain is built from TRBV28 and TRBJ1-2; D perhaps matches TRBD1 (6 bases). V lost 5 bases, J lost 3 bases, and 10 bases lay in between. Germline CDR1 MDHEN, CDR2 SYDVKM. The CDR3 runs to 13 residues. The CDR3 spells CASSQQGYYGYTF. In DNA form, the CDR3 reads TGTGCCAGCAGTCAACAGGGCTACTATGGCTACACCTTC.

The sample holds a few counts of this clone. The chain couples TRBV29-1 to TRBJ1-4; TRBD1 is a possible D gene (6 bases). In germline, CDR1 is SQVTM, CDR2 ANQGSEA. The CDR3 loop spans 13 amino acids. V lost 7 bases, J lost 0 bases, and 9 bases lay in between. The CDR3 DNA is TGCAGCGCCCGGGACACAACTAATGAAAAACTGTTTTTT. This translates into CSARDTTNEKLFF.

The rearrangement links TRBV5-1 to TRBJ2-3; D is unclear. The CDR3 loop spans 13 amino acids. Germline CDR1 SGHRS, CDR2 YFSETQ. Trimming removed 4 bases at V and 0 bases at J, with 6 bases between. The DNA for the CDR3 is TGCGCCAGCAGCGTTCAGAGCACAGATACGCAGTATTTT. Amino acid sequence: CASSVQSTDTQYF.

V and J are TRBV4-1 and TRBJ1-1; TRBD1 matches at 7 bases. The CDR3 is made up of 15 amino acids. V was clipped by 6 bases and J by 5 bases; unmatched bases: 12. Germline-derived CDR1 and CDR2 are MGHRA and YSYEKL. The CDR3 DNA follows: TGCGCCAGCAGGCAACCTAGACAGGGATGGACTGAAGCTTTCTTT. Translation gives CASRQPRQGWTEAFF.

As regards this clone: Within the sample, other DNA sequences also encode this same CDR3. V is TRBV18 and J is TRBJ2-3, with D possibly TRBD2 on 5 matching bases. The CDR3 covers 14 residues. In germline, CDR1 is KGHSH, CDR2 LQKENI. V was shortened by 0 bases and J by 1 base, with 5 bases between the two germline ends. The CDR3 region is CASSPPGGTDTQYF. CDR3 coding DNA: TGTGCCAGCTCACCACCCGGGGGCACAGATACGCAGTATTTT.

This clone was counted between two and nine times. This CDR3 reads CASSATGGTSYEQYF. Written as DNA, the CDR3 is TGTGCCAGTAGTGCAACAGGGGGGACGTCCTACGAGCAGTACTTC. The chain uses TRBV19 and TRBJ2-7; 8 positions match TRBD1. This CDR3 contains 15 residues. Looked up from germline, CDR1 is LNHDA and CDR2 is SQIVND (reference sequence). V shed 5 bases and J 1 base; nucleotides not matched to a gene: 7.

To note about this clone: Within the sample, other DNA sequences also encode this same CDR3. The chain joins TRBV5-1 to TRBJ2-7; 7 bases are shared with TRBD1. CDR3 size: 13 residues. Germline lookup yields CDR1 SGHRS and CDR2 YFSETQ. V was pared by 3 bases and J by 4 bases, with 4 bases of the junction left unmatched. CDR3 DNA sequence: TGCGCCAGCAGCTCGACAGGGACATACGAGCAGTACTTC. Translated, it gives CASSSTGTYEQYF.

The chain recombines TRBV28 with TRBJ2-5; TRBD1 is a possible D gene (5 bases). Germline CDR1 MDHEN, CDR2 SYDVKM. The CDR3 is made up of 15 amino acids. V lost 4 bases and J 1 base, leaving 13 bases between the germline ends. Here the CDR3 reads CASSSLDRFQETQYF. The DNA of the CDR3 is TGTGCCAGCAGTTCCTTAGACAGATTCCAAGAGACCCAGTACTTC.

This sequence joins TRBV28 and TRBJ1-1, with no clear D. Germline V gene sequence: CDR1 MDHEN, CDR2 SYDVKM. The length of the CDR3 is 14 residues. V was pared by 3 bases and J by 1 base, with 9 bases between. CDR3 region: CASSFIRSNTEAFF. The DNA of the CDR3 is TGTGCCAGCAGTTTCATCCGGTCGAACACTGAAGCTTTCTTT.

A few counts support this clone. The chain employs TRBV19 and TRBJ2-7; no reliable D call. CDR1 is LNHDA and CDR2 is SQIVND in the germline V gene (reference sequence). The CDR3 covers 13 residues. The ends were cut back, 4 bases at V and 5 bases at J, with 12 bases in the middle. The CDR3 reads CASSRPPTNEQYF. The DNA for the CDR3 is TGTGCCAGTAGTAGGCCACCTACTAACGAGCAGTACTTC.

This clone has more than one count but fewer than ten. This chain connects TRBV6-5 to TRBJ2-3; possible D gene TRBD2, 7 bases. The CDR3 is 12 residues long. Trimming left V 6 bases short and J 10 bases short, with 14 bases between. Looked up from germline, CDR1 is MNHEY and CDR2 is SVGAGI. CDR3: CASSSGGSAQYF. CDR3 DNA: TGTGCCAGCAGCTCGGGGGGCAGCGCGCAGTATTTT.

The chain joins TRBV9 to TRBJ2-3; 15 bases map to TRBD2. V was pared by 3 bases and J by 6 bases, with 5 bases of the junction left unmatched. The CDR3 has 16 amino acids. The germline CDR1 and CDR2 sequences are SGDLS and YYNGEE. The DNA for the CDR3 is TGTGCCAGCAGCGAACGGACTAGCGGGGGGGCGGATACGCAGTATTTT. Amino acids: CASSERTSGGADTQYF.

The rearrangement links TRBV2 to TRBJ2-7, with D possibly matching TRBD1 (6 bases). Germline lookup yields CDR1 SNHLY and CDR2 FYNNEI. V lost 2 bases and J lost 1, with 12 bases in between. The CDR3 has 15 amino acids. The CDR3 here is CASSELKRGSYEQYF. The CDR3 DNA follows: TGTGCCAGCAGTGAATTAAAGAGGGGGTCCTACGAGCAGTACTTC.

The CDR3 here is CASSFQGEHYNEQFF. The DNA for the CDR3 is TGCGCCAGCAGCTTCCAAGGGGAACACTACAATGAGCAGTTCTTC. The V gene is TRBV5-1, the J gene TRBJ2-1; D is possibly TRBD1 (5 bases). The germline V gene has CDR1 SGHRS and CDR2 YFSETQ. The CDR3 is 15 residues long. The V gene lost 2 bases and the J gene lost 3 bases, with 12 bases spanning the gap.

V is TRBV27 and J is TRBJ2-1; possibly TRBD2 for D (6 bases). Germline assignment: CDR1 MNHEY and CDR2 SMNVEV (reference sequence). CDR3 length equals 15 residues. V was clipped by 6 bases and J by 3 bases, with 15 bases between them. CDR3 in DNA: TGTGCCAGCAGCCCAATAGCGGCCTTCTACAATGAGCAGTTCTTC. It encodes CASSPIAAFYNEQFF.

The V call is TRBV25-1, the J call TRBJ1-1; D may be TRBD1 (5 bases). The germline V gene has CDR1 MGHDK and CDR2 SYGVNS. This CDR3 comprises 15 residues. V was trimmed by 2 bases and J by 2 bases, leaving 12 bases between them. The CDR3 region is CASSEGHSVNTEAFF. Written as DNA, the CDR3 is TGTGCCAGCAGTGAAGGACATTCGGTTAACACTGAAGCTTTCTTT.

This clone came up a few times. The genes are TRBV7-3 and TRBJ2-7, with D possibly matching TRBD2 (6 bases). CDR3 length: 14 amino acids. Germline V lookup: CDR1 SGHTA, CDR2 FQGTGA. V lost 6 bases and J lost 1, with 13 bases in between. The CDR3 reads CASRRGGGSYEQYF. CDR3 sequence (DNA): TGTGCCAGCAGAAGGGGTGGAGGGTCCTACGAGCAGTACTTC.

The chain uses TRBV5-6 and TRBJ1-2; weak D call: TRBD1 (5 bases). This CDR3 contains 14 residues. V was trimmed by 3 bases and J by 8 bases, leaving 17 bases between them. CDR1 and CDR2 (germline): SGHDT, YYEEEE. CDR3 bases: TGTGCCAGCAGCTATTTTGACCAGGGCCGCGGCTACACCTTC. Translation gives CASSYFDQGRGYTF.

J is TRBJ2-3 and V is TRBV4-2, with 10 bases lining up with TRBD2. The germline V gene has CDR1 LGHNA and CDR2 YNFKEQ. This CDR3 has 16 amino acids. Trimming removed 1 base from V and 2 bases from J; junction bases left unmatched: 3. The CDR3 is CASSQGTSGATDTQYF. CDR3 nucleotide sequence: TGTGCCAGCAGCCAAGGTACTAGCGGGGCCACAGATACGCAGTATTTT.

Regarding this clone: Distinct nucleotide sequences in the sample also encode this CDR3. V and J are TRBV30 and TRBJ1-6; 7 nucleotides agree with TRBD1. The germline V gene has CDR1 GTSNPN and CDR2 SVGIG (reference sequence). J lost 9 bases, V lost 5 bases, and 7 bases had no gene match. The CDR3 covers 13 residues. CDR3 loop: CAWSSAGGSPLHF. In DNA form, the CDR3 reads TGTGCCTGGTCGTCCGCAGGGGGTTCACCCCTCCACTTT.

This clone occurred a few times. The rearrangement joins TRBV7-2 to TRBJ2-7; D unresolved. Trimming removed 6 bases at V and 6 bases at J, with 15 bases between. Looked up from germline, CDR1 is SGHTA and CDR2 is FQGNSA. The CDR3 is 13 amino acids. The CDR3 DNA follows: TGTGCCAGCAGTCCACCGGTTTTCCGCGAGCAGTACTTC. As protein: CASSPPVFREQYF.

Points on this clone: In the same sample, other DNA sequences code for this CDR3. This chain links TRBV5-4 with TRBJ2-3; D is undetermined. V was clipped by 0 bases and J by 0 bases, with 8 bases between them. There are 15 residues in the CDR3. Germline CDR1 reads SGHNT; CDR2 reads YYREEE (reference sequence). The CDR3 reads CASSLGAASTDTQYF. CDR3 nucleotides: TGTGCCAGCAGCTTGGGGGCAGCTAGCACAGATACGCAGTATTTT.

J is TRBJ1-2 and V is TRBV5-4; tentatively, D is TRBD1 (5 bases). Trimming shortened V by 4 bases and J by 1 base, and 8 bases separated the two germline ends. This CDR3 is 13 amino acids long. Looked up from germline, CDR1 is SGHNT and CDR2 is YYREEE (reference sequence). The CDR3: CASSIDSNYGYTF. The CDR3, as DNA: TGTGCCAGCAGCATCGACAGTAACTATGGCTACACCTTC. The entire variable domain, with the rest obtained from reference TRBV5-4 and TRBJ1-2, is as follows: ETGVTQSPTHLIKTRGQQVTLRCSSQSGHNTVSWYQQALGQGPQFIFQYYREEENGRGNFPPRFSGLQFPNYSSELNVNALELDDSALYLCASSIDSNYGYTFGSGTRLTVV.

V is TRBV9 and J is TRBJ1-6; D call uncertain. Between the trimmed V and J ends, which lost 3 bases and 4 bases, there was a span of 17 bases. Germline assignment: CDR1 SGDLS and CDR2 YYNGEE. The CDR3 sequence is 17 residues long. The CDR3 sequence is CASSGGVRGQYNSPLHF. CDR3 sequence (DNA): TGTGCCAGCAGCGGCGGGGTAAGAGGGCAGTATAATTCACCCCTCCACTTT.